The entry that follows covers one T cell receptor (beta chain) sequence. At one end, the junction sequence differs from germline, possibly due to a read error. The entry originates in a study of blood T cell repertoires in COVID-19. The CDR3 totals 12 residues. In germline, CDR1 is MNHEY, CDR2 SMNVEV (reference sequence). Clones were sequenced by immunoSEQ multiplex PCR, and TCRdb holds only the in-frame ones, with some missing. The profile covers 150,000 to 190,000 clones, with roughly four fifths appearing a single time and less than 4.5% taken by the ten largest. V and J are TRBV27 and TRBJ2-3; D is uncertain. Sequencing was carried out using peripheral blood. The clonotype was recovered from a woman aged 80 or over with acute or convalescent COVID-19. CDR3 protein: CASSFLSETQYF. In DNA, the CDR3 is TGTGCCAGCAGTTTTTTGTCAGAAACGCAGTATTTT.